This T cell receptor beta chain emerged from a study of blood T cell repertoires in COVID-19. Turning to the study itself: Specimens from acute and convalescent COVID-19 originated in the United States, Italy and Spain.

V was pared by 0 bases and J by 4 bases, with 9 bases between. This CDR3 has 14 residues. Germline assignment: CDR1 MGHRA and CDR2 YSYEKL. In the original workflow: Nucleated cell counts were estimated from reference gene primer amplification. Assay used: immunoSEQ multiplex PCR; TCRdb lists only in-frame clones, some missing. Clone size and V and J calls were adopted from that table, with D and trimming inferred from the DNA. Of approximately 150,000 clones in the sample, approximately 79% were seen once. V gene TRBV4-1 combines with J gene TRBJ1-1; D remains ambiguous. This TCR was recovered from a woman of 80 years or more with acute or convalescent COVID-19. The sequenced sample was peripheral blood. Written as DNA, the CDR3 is TGCGCCAGCAGCCAAGAGAGGATGAGCACTGAAGCTTTCTTT. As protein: CASSQERMSTEAFF.